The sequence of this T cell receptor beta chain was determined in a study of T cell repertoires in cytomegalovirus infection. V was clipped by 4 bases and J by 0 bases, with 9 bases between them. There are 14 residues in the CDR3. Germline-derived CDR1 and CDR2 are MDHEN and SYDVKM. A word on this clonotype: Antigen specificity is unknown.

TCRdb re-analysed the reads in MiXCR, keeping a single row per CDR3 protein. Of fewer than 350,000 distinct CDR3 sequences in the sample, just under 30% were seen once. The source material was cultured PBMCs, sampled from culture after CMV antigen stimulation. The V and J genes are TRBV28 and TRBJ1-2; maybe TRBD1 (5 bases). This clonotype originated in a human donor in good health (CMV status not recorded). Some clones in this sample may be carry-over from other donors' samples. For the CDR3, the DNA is TGTGCCAGCAGTTGGGGGGGAACTAACTATGGCTACACCTTC. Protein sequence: CASSWGGTNYGYTF.